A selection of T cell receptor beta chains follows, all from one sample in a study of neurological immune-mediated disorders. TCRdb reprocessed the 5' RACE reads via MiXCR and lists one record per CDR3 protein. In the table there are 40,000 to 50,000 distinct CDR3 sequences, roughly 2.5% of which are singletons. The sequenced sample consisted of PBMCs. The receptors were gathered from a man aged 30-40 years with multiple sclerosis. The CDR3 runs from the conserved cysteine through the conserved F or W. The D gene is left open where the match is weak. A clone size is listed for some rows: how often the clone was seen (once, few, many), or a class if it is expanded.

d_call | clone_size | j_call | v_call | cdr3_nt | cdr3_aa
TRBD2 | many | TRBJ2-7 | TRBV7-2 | TGTGCCAGCAGCGACGGACTAGCGGGAGTACGGGAGCAGTACTTC | CASSDGLAGVREQYF
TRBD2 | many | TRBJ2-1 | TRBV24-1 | TGTGCCACCAGTGACCCGGGACTAGCGGGAGTAAATGAGCAGTTCTTC | CATSDPGLAGVNEQFF
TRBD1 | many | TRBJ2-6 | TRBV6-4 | TGTGCCAGCAGCCCGGACAGGGAGGCTGGGGCCAACGTCCTGACTTTC | CASSPDREAGANVLTF
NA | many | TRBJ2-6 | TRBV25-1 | TGTGCCAGCAGTGAGGAGGGGTCTGGGGCCAACGTCCTGACTTTC | CASSEEGSGANVLTF
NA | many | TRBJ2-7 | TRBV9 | TGTGCCAGCAGCGTAGGCAAGGGTCGGGAGCAGTACTTC | CASSVGKGREQYF
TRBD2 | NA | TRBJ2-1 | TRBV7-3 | TGTGCCAGCAGCTGGGGGGGAGGTTACAATGAGCAGTTCTTC | CASSWGGGYNEQFF
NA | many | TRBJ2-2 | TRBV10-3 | TGTGCCATCAGTGCCCGGGGGCGGACCGGGGAGCTGTTTTTT | CAISARGRTGELFF
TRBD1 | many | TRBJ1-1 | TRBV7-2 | TGTGCCAGCAGCTTACAGACAGGGGGGGGCACTGAAGCTTTCTTT | CASSLQTGGGTEAFF
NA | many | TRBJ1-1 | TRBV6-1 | TGTGCCAGCAGTGTCAGCCCCGGGGGGACTGAAGCTTTCTTT | CASSVSPGGTEAFF
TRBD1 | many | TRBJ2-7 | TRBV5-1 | TGCGCCAGCAGCCTAGGGATGGGGACAGGGGAGACCGAGCAGTACTTC | CASSLGMGTGETEQYF
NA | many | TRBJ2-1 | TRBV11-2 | TGTGCCAGCAGCTTAACGACGGGGTACAATGAGCAGTTCTTC | CASSLTTGYNEQFF
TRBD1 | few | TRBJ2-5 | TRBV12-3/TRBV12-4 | TGTGCCAGCAGTGGAAGACAGGGCGGGACCCAGTACTTC | CASSGRQGGTQYF
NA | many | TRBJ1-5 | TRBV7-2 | TGTGCCAGCAGCCCACGCGGGGACCAGCCCCAGCATTTT | CASSPRGDQPQHF